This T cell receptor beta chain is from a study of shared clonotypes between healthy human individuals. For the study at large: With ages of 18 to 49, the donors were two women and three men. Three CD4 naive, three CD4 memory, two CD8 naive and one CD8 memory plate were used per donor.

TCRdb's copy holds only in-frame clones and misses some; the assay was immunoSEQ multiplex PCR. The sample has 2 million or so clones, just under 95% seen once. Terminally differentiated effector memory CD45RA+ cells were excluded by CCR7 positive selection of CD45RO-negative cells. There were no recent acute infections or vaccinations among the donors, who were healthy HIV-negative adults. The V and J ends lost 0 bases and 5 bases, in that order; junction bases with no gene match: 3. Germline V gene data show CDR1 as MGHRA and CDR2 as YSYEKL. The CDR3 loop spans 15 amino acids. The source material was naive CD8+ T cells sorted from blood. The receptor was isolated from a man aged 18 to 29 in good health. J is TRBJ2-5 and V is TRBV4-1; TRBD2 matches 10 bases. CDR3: CASSQETSGLETQYF. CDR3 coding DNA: TGCGCCAGCAGCCAAGAGACTAGCGGGTTGGAGACCCAGTACTTC.